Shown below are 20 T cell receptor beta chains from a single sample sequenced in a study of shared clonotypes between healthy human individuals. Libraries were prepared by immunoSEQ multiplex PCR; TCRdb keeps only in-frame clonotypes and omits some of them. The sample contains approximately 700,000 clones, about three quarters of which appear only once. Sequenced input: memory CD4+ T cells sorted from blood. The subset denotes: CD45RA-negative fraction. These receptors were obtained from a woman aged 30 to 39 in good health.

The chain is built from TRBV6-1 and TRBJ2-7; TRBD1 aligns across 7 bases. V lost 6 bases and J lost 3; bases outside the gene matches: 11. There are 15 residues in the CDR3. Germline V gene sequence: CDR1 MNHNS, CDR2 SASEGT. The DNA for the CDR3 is TGTGCCAGCAGACCTACAGGGGCGGGCCGCTACGAGCAGTACTTC. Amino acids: CASRPTGAGRYEQYF.

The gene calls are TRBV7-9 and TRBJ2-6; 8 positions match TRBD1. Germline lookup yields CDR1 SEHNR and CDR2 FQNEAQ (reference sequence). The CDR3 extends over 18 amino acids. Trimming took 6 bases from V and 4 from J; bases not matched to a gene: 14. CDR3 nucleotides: TGTGCCAGCAGTTATACGCGGACAGGGCGGATGGGGGCCAACGTCCTGACTTTC. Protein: CASSYTRTGRMGANVLTF.

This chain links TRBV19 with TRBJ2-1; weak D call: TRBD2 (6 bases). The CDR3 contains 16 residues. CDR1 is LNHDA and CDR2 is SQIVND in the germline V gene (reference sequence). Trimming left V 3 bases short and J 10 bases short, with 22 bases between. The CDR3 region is CASSISGSPSVREQFF. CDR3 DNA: TGTGCCAGTAGTATTAGCGGCTCCCCATCCGTCCGGGAGCAGTTCTTC.

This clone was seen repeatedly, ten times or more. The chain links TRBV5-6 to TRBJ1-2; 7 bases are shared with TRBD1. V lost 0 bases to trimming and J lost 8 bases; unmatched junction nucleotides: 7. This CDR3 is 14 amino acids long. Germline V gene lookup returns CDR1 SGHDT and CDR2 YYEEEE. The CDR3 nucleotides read TGTGCCAGCAGCTTGGGAACAGGGGAAGGAGGCTACACCTTC. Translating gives CASSLGTGEGGYTF.

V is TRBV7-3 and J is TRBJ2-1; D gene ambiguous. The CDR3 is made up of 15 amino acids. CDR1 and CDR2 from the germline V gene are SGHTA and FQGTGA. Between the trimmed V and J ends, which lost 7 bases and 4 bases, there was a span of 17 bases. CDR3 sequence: CASNPYREKYNEQFF. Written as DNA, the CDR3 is TGTGCCAGCAACCCTTACCGTGAAAAGTACAATGAGCAGTTCTTC.

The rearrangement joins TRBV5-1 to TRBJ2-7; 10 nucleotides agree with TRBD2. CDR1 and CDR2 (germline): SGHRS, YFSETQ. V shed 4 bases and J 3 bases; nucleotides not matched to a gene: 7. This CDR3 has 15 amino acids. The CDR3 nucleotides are TGCGCCAGCAGCCCGGACAGCGGGAGGGACTACGAGCAGTACTTC. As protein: CASSPDSGRDYEQYF.

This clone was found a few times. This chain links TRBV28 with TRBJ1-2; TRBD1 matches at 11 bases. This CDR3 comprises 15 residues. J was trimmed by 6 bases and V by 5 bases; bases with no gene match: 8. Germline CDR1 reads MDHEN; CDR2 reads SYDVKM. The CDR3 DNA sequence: TGTGCCAGCAGTGCCTGGACAGGGGGCGCAAATGGCTACACCTTC. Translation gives CASSAWTGGANGYTF.

The CDR3 reads CASSSMAGGPGEQYF. CDR3 nucleotides: TGTGCCAGCAGCTCTATGGCGGGAGGGCCGGGGGAGCAGTACTTC. The chain links TRBV7-2 to TRBJ2-7; 9 bases match TRBD2. Germline CDR1 reads SGHTA; CDR2 reads FQGNSA. The junction had 11 bases not matched to a gene; V was cut back by 4 bases and J by 7 bases. The CDR3 is 15 amino acids.

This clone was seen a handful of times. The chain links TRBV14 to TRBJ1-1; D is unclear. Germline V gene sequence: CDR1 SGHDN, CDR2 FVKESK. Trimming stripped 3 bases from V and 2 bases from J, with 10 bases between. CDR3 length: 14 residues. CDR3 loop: CASSHRHRNTEAFF. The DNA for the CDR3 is TGTGCCAGCAGCCATCGGCATAGAAACACTGAAGCTTTCTTT.

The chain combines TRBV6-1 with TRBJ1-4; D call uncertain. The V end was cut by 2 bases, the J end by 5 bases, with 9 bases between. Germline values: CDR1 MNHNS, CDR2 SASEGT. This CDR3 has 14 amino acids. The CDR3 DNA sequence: TGTGCCAGCAGTGAAAGCAGGCTAAATGAAAAACTGTTTTTT. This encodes CASSESRLNEKLFF.

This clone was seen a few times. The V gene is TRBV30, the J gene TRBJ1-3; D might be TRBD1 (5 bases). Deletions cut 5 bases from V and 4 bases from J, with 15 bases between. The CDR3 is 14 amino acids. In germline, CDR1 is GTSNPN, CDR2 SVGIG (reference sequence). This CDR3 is CAWGTGIRGNTIYF. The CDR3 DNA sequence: TGTGCCTGGGGGACGGGGATTCGAGGAAACACCATATATTTT.

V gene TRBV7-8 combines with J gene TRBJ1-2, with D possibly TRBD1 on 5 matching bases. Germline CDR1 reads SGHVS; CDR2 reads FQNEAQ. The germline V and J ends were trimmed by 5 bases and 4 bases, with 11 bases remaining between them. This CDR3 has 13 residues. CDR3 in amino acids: CASSTRVPYGYTF. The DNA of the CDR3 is TGTGCCAGCAGCACCAGGGTCCCCTATGGCTACACCTTC.

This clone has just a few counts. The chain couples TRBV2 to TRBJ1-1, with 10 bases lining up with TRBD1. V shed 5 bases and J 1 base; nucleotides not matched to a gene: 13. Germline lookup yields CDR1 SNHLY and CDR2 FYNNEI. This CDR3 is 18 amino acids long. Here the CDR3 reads CASSSPTTGGASNTEAFF. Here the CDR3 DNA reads TGTGCCAGCAGTTCCCCTACGACAGGGGGCGCCTCGAACACTGAAGCTTTCTTT.

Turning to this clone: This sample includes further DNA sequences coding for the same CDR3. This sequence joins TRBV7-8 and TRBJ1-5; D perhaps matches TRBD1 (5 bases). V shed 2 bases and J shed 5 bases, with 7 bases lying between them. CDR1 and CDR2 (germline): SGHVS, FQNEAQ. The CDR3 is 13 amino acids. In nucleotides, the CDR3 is TGTGCCAGCAGCTTATCGGGGGATCAGCCCCAGCATTTT. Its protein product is CASSLSGDQPQHF.

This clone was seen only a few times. Here the CDR3 reads CASSQMMEDTEAFF. In DNA form, the CDR3 reads TGTGCCAGCAGCCAAATGATGGAGGACACTGAAGCTTTCTTT. V is TRBV7-9 and J is TRBJ1-1; D is unresolved. The ends were cut back, 5 bases at V and 3 bases at J, with 13 bases in the middle. This CDR3 region has 14 residues. Germline loops: CDR1 SEHNR, CDR2 FQNEAQ (reference sequence). Filled out from reference TRBV7-9 and TRBJ1-1, the complete variable domain reads DTGVSQNPRHKITKRGQNVTFRCDPISEHNRLYWYRQTLGQGPEFLTYFQNEAQLEKSRLLSDRFSAERPKGSFSTLEIQRTEQGDSAMYLCASSQMMEDTEAFFGQGTRLTVV.

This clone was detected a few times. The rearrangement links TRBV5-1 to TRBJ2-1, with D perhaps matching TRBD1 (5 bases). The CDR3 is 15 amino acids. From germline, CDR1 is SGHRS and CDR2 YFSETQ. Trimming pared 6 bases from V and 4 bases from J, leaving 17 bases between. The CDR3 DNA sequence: TGCGCCAGCAACCCAGGACATCCACTGTACAATGAGCAGTTCTTC. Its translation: CASNPGHPLYNEQFF.

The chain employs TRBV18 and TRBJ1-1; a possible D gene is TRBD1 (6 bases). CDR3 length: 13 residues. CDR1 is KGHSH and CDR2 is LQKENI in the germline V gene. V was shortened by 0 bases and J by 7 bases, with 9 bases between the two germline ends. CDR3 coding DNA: TGTGCCAGCTCACCACCTGGACAGAATGAAGCTTTCTTT. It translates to CASSPPGQNEAFF.

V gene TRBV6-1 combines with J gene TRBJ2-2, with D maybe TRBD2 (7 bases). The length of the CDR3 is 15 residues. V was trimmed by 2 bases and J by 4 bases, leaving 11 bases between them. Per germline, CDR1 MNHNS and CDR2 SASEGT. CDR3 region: CASSERGGPTGELFF. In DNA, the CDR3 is TGTGCCAGCAGTGAAAGGGGGGGCCCCACCGGGGAGCTGTTTTTT.

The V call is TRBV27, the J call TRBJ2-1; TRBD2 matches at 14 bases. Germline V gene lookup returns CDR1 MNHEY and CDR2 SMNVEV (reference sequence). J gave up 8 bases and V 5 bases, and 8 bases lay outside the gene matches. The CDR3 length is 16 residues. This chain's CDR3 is CASSAGTSGRRDEQFF. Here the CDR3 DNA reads TGTGCCAGCAGTGCGGGGACTAGCGGGAGAAGGGATGAGCAGTTCTTC.

The chain's CDR3 is CASSVLAGGPDTGELFF. The CDR3 DNA reads as TGTGCCAGCAGCGTGTTAGCGGGAGGGCCAGACACCGGGGAGCTGTTTTTT. This chain links TRBV9 with TRBJ2-2, with 11 bases aligning to TRBD2. The ends lost 2 bases at V and 3 bases at J; junction bases unmatched: 6. Per germline, CDR1 SGDLS and CDR2 YYNGEE. There are 17 residues in the CDR3.